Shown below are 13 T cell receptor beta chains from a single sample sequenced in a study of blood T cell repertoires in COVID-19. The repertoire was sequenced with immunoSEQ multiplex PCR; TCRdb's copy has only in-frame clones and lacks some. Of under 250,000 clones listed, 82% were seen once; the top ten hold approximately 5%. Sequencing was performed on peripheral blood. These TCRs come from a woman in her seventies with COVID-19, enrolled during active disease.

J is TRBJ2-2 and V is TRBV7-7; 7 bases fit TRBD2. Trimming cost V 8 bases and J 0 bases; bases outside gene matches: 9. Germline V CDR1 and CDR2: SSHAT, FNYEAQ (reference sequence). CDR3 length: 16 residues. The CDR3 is CASARASGTNTGELFF. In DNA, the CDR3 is TGTGCCAGCGCGAGGGCTAGCGGAACGAACACCGGGGAGCTGTTTTTT.

The CDR3 bases are TGTGCCAGCAGCGTAGAGCTAGGGGGCGCGATGGCTGAAGCTTTCTTT. This translates into CASSVELGGAMAEAFF. The V and J genes are TRBV9 and TRBJ1-1; TRBD1 aligns across 7 bases. J gave up 6 bases and V 0 bases, and 11 bases lay outside the gene matches. The CDR3 extends over 16 amino acids. Germline CDR1 SGDLS, CDR2 YYNGEE.

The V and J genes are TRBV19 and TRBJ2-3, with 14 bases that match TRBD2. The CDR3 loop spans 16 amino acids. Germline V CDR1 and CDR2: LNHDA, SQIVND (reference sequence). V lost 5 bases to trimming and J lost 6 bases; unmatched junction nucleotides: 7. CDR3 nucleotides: TGTGCCAGTAGTTCCGGGACTAGCGGGAGAGCGGATACGCAGTATTTT. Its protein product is CASSSGTSGRADTQYF.

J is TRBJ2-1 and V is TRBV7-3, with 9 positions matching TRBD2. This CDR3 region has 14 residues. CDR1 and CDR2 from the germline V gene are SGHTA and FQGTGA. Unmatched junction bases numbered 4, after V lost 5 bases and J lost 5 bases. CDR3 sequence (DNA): TGTGCCAGCAGCGCCAGCGGGAGGAACAATGAGCAGTTCTTC. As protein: CASSASGRNNEQFF.

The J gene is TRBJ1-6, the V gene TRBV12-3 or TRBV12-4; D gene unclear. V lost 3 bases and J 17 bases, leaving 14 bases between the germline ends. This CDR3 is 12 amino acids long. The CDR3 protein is CASSLKGLRVHF. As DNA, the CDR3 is TGTGCCAGCAGTTTGAAGGGCTTGAGGGTCCACTTT.

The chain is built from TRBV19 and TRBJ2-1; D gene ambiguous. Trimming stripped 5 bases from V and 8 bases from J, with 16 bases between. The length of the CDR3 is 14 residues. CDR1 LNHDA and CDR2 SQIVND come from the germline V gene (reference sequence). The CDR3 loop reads CASSPRGFRDEQFF. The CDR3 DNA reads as TGTGCCAGTAGTCCCCGCGGATTTAGAGATGAGCAGTTCTTC.

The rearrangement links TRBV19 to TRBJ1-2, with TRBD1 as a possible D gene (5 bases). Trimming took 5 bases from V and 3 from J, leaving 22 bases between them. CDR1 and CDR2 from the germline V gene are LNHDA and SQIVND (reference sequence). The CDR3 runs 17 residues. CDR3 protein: CASSAQERQPRDYGYTF. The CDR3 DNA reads TGTGCCAGTAGTGCCCAGGAGCGACAGCCCCGGGACTATGGCTACACCTTC.

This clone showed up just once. The CDR3: CASSPIAGLNEQFF. Here the CDR3 DNA reads TGTGCCAGCAGCCCAATAGCGGGCCTCAATGAGCAGTTCTTC. The chain couples TRBV9 to TRBJ2-1, with 7 bases that match TRBD2. The CDR3 length is 14 residues. Germline V gene lookup returns CDR1 SGDLS and CDR2 YYNGEE. V was pared by 4 bases and J by 6 bases, with 7 bases of the junction left unmatched.

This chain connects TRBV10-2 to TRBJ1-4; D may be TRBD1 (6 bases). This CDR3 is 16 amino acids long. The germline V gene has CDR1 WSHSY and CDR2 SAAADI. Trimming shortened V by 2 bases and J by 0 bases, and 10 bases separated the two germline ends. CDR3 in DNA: TGCGCCAGCAGTGAGCCCCGGACAGCAACTAATGAAAAACTGTTTTTT. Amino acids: CASSEPRTATNEKLFF.

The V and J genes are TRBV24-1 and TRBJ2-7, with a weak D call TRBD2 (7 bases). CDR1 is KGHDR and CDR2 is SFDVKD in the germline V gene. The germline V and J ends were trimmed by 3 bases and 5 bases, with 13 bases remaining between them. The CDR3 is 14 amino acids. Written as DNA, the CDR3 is TGTGCCACCAGTGATGTGGGGGGGGGCAACGAGCAGTACTTC. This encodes CATSDVGGGNEQYF.

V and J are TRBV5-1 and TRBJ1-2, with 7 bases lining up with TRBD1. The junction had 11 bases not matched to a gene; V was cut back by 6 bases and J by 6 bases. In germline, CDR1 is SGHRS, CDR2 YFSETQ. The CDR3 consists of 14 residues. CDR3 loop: CASILRSQGDGYTF. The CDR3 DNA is TGCGCCAGCATATTGAGGTCTCAGGGGGATGGCTACACCTTC.

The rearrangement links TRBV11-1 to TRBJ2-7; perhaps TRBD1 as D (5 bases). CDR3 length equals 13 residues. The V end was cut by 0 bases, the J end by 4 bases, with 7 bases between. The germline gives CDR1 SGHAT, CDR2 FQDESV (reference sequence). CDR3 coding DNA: TGTGCCAGCAGCTTAGCCCAGGGATACGAGCAGTACTTC. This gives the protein CASSLAQGYEQYF. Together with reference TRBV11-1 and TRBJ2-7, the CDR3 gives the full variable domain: EAEVAQSPRYKITEKSQAVAFWCDPISGHATLYWYRQILGQGPELLVQFQDESVVDDSQLPKDRFSAERLKGVDSTLKIQPAELGDSAMYLCASSLAQGYEQYFGPGTRLTVT.

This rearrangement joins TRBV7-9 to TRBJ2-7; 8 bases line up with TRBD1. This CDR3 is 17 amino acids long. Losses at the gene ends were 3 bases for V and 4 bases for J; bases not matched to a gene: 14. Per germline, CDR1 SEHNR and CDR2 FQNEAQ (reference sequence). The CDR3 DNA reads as TGTGCCAGCAGCTTGGGGATTGGACAGGGTGTTAAATACGAGCAGTACTTC. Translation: CASSLGIGQGVKYEQYF.